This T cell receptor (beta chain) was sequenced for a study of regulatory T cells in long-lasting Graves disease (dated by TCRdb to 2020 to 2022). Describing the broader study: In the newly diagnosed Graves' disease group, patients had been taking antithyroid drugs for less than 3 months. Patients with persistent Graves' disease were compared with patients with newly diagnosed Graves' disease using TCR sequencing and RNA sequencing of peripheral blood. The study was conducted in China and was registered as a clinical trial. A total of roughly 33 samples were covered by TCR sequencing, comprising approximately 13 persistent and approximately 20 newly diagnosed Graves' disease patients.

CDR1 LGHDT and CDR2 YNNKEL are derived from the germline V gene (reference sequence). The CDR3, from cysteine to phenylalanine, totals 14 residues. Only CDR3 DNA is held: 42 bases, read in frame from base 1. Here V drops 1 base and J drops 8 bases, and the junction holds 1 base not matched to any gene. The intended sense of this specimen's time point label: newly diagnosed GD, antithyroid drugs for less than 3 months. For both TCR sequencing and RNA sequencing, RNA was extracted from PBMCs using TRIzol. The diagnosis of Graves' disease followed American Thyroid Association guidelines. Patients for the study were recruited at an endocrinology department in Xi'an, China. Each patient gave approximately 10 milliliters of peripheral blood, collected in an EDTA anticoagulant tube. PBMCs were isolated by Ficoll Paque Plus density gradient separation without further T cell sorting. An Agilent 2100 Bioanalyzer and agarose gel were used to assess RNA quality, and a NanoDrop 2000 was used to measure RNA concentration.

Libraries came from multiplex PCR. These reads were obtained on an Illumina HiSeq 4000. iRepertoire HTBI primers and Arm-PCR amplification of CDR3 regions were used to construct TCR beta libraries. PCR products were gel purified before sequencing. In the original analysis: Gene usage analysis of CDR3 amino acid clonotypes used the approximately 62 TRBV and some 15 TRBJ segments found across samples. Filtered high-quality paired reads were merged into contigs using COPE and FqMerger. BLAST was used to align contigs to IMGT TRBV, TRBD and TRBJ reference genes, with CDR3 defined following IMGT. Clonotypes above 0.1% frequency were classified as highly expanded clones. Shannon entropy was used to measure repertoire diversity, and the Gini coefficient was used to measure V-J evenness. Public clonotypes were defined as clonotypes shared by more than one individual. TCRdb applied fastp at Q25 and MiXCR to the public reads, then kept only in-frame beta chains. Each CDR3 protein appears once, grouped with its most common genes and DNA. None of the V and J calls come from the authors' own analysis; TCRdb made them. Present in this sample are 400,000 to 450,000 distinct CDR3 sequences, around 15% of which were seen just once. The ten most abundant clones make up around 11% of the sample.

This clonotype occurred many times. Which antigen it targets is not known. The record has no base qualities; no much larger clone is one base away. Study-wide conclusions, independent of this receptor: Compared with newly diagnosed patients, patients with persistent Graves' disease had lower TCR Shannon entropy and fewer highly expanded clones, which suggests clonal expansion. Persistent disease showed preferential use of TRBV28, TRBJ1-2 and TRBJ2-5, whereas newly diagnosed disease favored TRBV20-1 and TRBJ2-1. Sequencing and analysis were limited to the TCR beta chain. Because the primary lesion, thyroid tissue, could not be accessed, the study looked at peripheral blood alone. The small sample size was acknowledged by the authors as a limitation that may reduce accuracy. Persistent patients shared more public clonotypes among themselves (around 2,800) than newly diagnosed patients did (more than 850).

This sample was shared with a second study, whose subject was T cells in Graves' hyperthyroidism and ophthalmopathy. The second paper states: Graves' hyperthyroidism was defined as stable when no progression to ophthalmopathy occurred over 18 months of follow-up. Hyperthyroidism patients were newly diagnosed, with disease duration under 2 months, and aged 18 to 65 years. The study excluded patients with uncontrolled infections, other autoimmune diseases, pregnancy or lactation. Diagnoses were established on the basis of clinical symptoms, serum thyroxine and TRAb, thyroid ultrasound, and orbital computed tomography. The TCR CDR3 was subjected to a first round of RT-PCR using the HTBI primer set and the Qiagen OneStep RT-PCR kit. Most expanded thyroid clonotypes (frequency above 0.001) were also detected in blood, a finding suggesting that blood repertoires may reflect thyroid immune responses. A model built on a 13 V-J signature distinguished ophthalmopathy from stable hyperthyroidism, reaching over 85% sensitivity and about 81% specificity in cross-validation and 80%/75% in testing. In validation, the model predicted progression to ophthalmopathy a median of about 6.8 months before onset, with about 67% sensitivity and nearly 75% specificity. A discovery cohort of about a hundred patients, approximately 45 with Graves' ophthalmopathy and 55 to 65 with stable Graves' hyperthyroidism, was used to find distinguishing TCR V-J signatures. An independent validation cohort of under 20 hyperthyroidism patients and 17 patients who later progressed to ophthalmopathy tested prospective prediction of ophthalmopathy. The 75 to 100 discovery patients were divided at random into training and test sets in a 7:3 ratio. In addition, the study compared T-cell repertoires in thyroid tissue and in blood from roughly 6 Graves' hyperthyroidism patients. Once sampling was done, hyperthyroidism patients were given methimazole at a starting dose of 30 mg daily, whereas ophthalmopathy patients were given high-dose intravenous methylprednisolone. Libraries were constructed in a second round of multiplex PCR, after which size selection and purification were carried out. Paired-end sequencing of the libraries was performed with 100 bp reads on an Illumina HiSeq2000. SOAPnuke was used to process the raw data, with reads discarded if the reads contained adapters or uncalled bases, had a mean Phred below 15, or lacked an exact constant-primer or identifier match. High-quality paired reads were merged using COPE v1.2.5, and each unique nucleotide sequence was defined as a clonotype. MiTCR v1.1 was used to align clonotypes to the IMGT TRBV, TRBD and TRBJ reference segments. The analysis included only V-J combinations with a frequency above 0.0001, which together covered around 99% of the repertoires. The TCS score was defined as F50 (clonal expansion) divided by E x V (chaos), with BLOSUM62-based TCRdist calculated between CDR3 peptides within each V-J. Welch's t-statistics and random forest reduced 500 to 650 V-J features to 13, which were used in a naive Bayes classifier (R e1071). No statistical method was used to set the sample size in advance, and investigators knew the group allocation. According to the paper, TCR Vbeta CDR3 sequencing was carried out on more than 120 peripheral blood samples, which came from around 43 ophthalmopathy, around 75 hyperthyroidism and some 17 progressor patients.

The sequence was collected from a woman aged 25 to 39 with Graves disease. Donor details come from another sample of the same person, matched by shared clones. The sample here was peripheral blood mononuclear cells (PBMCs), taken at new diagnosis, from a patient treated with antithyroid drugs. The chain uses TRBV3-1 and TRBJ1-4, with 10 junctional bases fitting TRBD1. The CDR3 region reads CASSQGDRGEKLFF. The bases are TGTGCCAGCAGCCAAGGGGACAGGGGCGAAAAACTGTTTTTT.